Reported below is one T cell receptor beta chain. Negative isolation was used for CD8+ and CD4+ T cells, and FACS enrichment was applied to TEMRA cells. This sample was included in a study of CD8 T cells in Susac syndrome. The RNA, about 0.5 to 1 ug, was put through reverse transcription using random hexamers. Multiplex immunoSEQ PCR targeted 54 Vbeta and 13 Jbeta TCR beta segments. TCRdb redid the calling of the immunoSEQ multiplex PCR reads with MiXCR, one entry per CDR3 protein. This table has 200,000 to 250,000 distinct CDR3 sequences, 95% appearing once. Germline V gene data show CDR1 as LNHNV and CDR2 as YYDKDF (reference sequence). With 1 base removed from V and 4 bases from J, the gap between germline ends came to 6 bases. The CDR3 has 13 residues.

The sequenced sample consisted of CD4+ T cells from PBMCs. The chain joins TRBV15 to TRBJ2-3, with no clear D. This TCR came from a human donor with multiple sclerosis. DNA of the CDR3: TGTGCCACCAGCAGAGGGCCCCCAGATACGCAGTATTTT. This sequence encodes CATSRGPPDTQYF.